This T cell receptor beta chain was retrieved from a study of blood T cells in healthy people across ages. Overall study findings and caveats: Unsorted PBMC input precluded a conclusive naive versus antigen-experienced comparison. Strong correlation existed between TCR beta diversity and naive T cell percentage.

A minimum of 5 micrograms of total RNA was extracted per sample. In this sample, this clonotype turned up a few times. Antigen specificity is unknown. Together with a sample-barcoded 5' primer, a J-beta primer mix was included in a second PCR lasting about 6 to 12 cycles. TCRdb independently ran MiXCR on the 5' RACE reads; one entry per CDR3 protein. The sample gives 700,000 or so distinct CDR3 sequences, approximately 40% of which show up once; approximately 31% is in the top ten. CDR1 is SGHAT, CDR2 FQNNGV, per germline. Trimming took off 5 bases at V and 7 bases at J, with 15 bases between the two ends. The CDR3 spans 14 residues.

The rearrangement uses TRBV11-2 and TRBJ2-1; the D is unclear. The sequence was collected from a man at least 80 years old in good health. The sequenced sample was blood. The CDR3 is CASSNRNAGNEQFF. The CDR3 coding sequence is TGTGCCAGCAGCAATAGAAACGCCGGAAATGAGCAGTTCTTC.